This T cell receptor beta chain was sequenced for a study of T cell clusters in autoimmune cytopenias. On the study more broadly: TRB sequencing had a median 51,575 reads and under 2,500 distinct clonotypes per sample.

Germline assignment: CDR1 LNHDA and CDR2 SQIVND (reference sequence). The CDR3 runs to 15 residues. Each sample's input was roughly 230 ng genomic DNA, roughly 38,000 genome equivalents. Its frequency marks this clonotype as medium-sized. TRB rearrangements were amplified by touch-down multiplex PCR with mixed TRB-A/B primers. From the multiplex PCR reads, TCRdb lists one entry per CDR3 protein and no DNA. This sample's table reports about 8,100 distinct CDR3 sequences. The chain joins TRBV19 to TRBJ1-6; the TRBD1 assignment by TCRdb is unverifiable without DNA. This receptor was obtained from a human donor with an autoimmune cytopenia or autoimmune hepatitis (not recorded which). Sequenced input: peripheral blood. This chain's CDR3 is CASSPTGGRNSPLHF.